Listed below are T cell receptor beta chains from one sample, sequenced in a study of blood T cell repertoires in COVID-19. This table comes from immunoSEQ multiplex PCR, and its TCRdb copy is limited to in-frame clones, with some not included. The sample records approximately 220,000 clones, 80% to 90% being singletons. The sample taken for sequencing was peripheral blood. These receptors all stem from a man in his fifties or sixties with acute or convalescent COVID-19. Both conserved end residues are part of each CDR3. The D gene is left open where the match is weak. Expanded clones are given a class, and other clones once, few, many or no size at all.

CDR3 protein: CASSSPRQGTRHSYNEQFF
CDR3 DNA: TGTGCCAGCAGCTCTCCGCGACAGGGGACAAGGCACTCCTACAATGAGCAGTTCTTC
D gene: TRBD1
V gene: TRBV7-2
J gene: TRBJ2-1
CDR3 length: 19
clone size: -

CDR3 protein: CASSAPGSNSPLHF
CDR3 DNA: TGCGCCAGCAGTGCCCCAGGGTCGAATTCACCCCTCCACTTT
D gene: -
V gene: TRBV10-2
J gene: TRBJ1-6
CDR3 length: 14
clone size: -

CDR3 protein: CASKTGPGANVLTF
CDR3 DNA: TGTGCCAGTAAAACAGGGCCTGGGGCCAACGTCCTGACTTTC
D gene: -
V gene: TRBV19
J gene: TRBJ2-6
CDR3 length: 14
clone size: -

CDR3 protein: CASSLFEETEAFF
CDR3 DNA: TGTGCCAGCAGCTTATTCGAGGAAACTGAAGCTTTCTTT
D gene: -
V gene: TRBV7-3
J gene: TRBJ1-1
CDR3 length: 13
clone size: -

CDR3 protein: CAWSATGPYEQYF
CDR3 DNA: TGTGCCTGGAGTGCGACAGGGCCCTACGAGCAGTACTTC
D gene: TRBD1
V gene: TRBV30
J gene: TRBJ2-7
CDR3 length: 13
clone size: -

CDR3 protein: CASSLRTGRGYTF
CDR3 DNA: TGTGCCAGCAGCCTACGGACAGGGAGAGGCTACACCTTC
D gene: TRBD1
V gene: TRBV5-6
J gene: TRBJ1-2
CDR3 length: 13
clone size: -

CDR3 protein: CASFTGTENEKLFF
CDR3 DNA: TGTGCCAGCTTCACCGGGACAGAGAATGAAAAACTGTTTTTT
D gene: TRBD1
V gene: TRBV5-4
J gene: TRBJ1-4
CDR3 length: 14
clone size: -

CDR3 protein: CASSQGRGGYTF
CDR3 DNA: TGTGCCAGCAGCCAAGGCAGGGGTGGCTACACCTTC
D gene: -
V gene: TRBV3-1/TRBV3-2
J gene: TRBJ1-2
CDR3 length: 12
clone size: -

CDR3 protein: CASSLAGLGAFF
CDR3 DNA: TGTGCCAGCAGTTTAGCAGGCCTCGGGGCTTTCTTT
D gene: -
V gene: TRBV12-3/TRBV12-4
J gene: TRBJ1-1
CDR3 length: 12
clone size: -

CDR3 protein: CAWSGGQGIESFF
CDR3 DNA: TGTGCCTGGAGTGGGGGACAGGGAATTGAGTCTTTCTTT
D gene: TRBD1
V gene: TRBV30
J gene: TRBJ1-1
CDR3 length: 13
clone size: -

CDR3 protein: CASSFGGRSPLHF
CDR3 DNA: TGTGCCAGCAGCTTTGGGGGCCGGTCACCCCTCCACTTT
D gene: -
V gene: TRBV7-9
J gene: TRBJ1-6
CDR3 length: 13
clone size: -

CDR3 protein: CASSPGAGTGFWGEQYF
CDR3 DNA: TGTGCCAGTAGCCCCGGCGCCGGGACAGGGTTTTGGGGCGAGCAGTACTTC
D gene: TRBD1
V gene: TRBV19
J gene: TRBJ2-7
CDR3 length: 17
clone size: -

CDR3 protein: CASSMGQSRSYEQYF
CDR3 DNA: TGTGCCAGTAGTATGGGACAGAGTAGATCCTACGAGCAGTACTTC
D gene: TRBD1
V gene: TRBV19
J gene: TRBJ2-7
CDR3 length: 15
clone size: -

CDR3 protein: CATPRTEDYGYTF
CDR3 DNA: TGTGCCACCCCCAGGACAGAAGACTATGGCTACACCTTC
D gene: -
V gene: TRBV24-1
J gene: TRBJ1-2
CDR3 length: 13
clone size: -

CDR3 protein: CASREPGQGVDYGYTF
CDR3 DNA: TGCGCCAGCAGGGAACCTGGACAGGGGGTAGACTATGGCTACACCTTC
D gene: TRBD1
V gene: TRBV10-2
J gene: TRBJ1-2
CDR3 length: 16
clone size: -

CDR3 protein: CASSRKLTGAYGYTF
CDR3 DNA: TGTGCCAGCAGCCGAAAATTGACAGGGGCCTATGGCTACACCTTC
D gene: TRBD1
V gene: TRBV3-1/TRBV3-2
J gene: TRBJ1-2
CDR3 length: 15
clone size: -

CDR3 protein: CSAGGPYEQYF
CDR3 DNA: TGCAGTGCCGGTGGGCCCTACGAGCAGTACTTC
D gene: -
V gene: TRBV20-1
J gene: TRBJ2-7
CDR3 length: 11
clone size: -

CDR3 protein: CASSPGSGYFHEQFF
CDR3 DNA: TGTGCCAGCAGCCCCGGGTCAGGGTACTTCCATGAGCAGTTCTTC
D gene: -
V gene: TRBV7-9
J gene: TRBJ2-1
CDR3 length: 15
clone size: -

CDR3 protein: CASSFNRYTEAFF
CDR3 DNA: TGTGCCAGCAGCTTCAACAGGTACACTGAAGCTTTCTTT
D gene: -
V gene: TRBV5-8
J gene: TRBJ1-1
CDR3 length: 13
clone size: -

CDR3 protein: CSVGGTPGQPNEKLFF
CDR3 DNA: TGCAGCGTTGGTGGGACTCCGGGACAGCCTAATGAAAAACTGTTTTTT
D gene: TRBD1
V gene: TRBV29-1
J gene: TRBJ1-4
CDR3 length: 16
clone size: -

CDR3 protein: CSVPGGLTGELFF
CDR3 DNA: TGCAGCGTTCCGGGGGGCCTCACCGGGGAGCTGTTTTTT
D gene: -
V gene: TRBV29-1
J gene: TRBJ2-2
CDR3 length: 13
clone size: -

CDR3 protein: CASSSIATNEKLFF
CDR3 DNA: TGTGCCAGCAGCTCCATAGCAACTAATGAAAAACTGTTTTTT
D gene: -
V gene: TRBV4-2
J gene: TRBJ1-4
CDR3 length: 14
clone size: -

CDR3 protein: CASSSDGGFETQYF
CDR3 DNA: TGTGCCAGCAGTTCCGATGGGGGCTTTGAGACCCAGTACTTC
D gene: -
V gene: TRBV5-4
J gene: TRBJ2-5
CDR3 length: 14
clone size: -

CDR3 protein: CAWSPGVTEAFF
CDR3 DNA: TGTGCCTGGAGCCCAGGGGTGACTGAAGCTTTCTTT
D gene: -
V gene: TRBV30
J gene: TRBJ1-1
CDR3 length: 12
clone size: -

CDR3 protein: CASSRWGGRGLATNEKLFF
CDR3 DNA: TGTGCCAGCAGTCGCTGGGGGGGAAGGGGGTTGGCTACTAATGAAAAACTGTTTTTT
D gene: -
V gene: TRBV27
J gene: TRBJ1-4
CDR3 length: 19
clone size: once

CDR3 protein: CASSFSDNYGYTF
CDR3 DNA: TGTGCCAGCAGCTTTTCAGATAACTATGGCTACACCTTC
D gene: -
V gene: TRBV7-9
J gene: TRBJ1-2
CDR3 length: 13
clone size: -

CDR3 protein: CASSLQGGGGYTF
CDR3 DNA: TGCGCCAGCAGCTTGCAGGGTGGCGGTGGCTACACCTTC
D gene: -
V gene: TRBV5-1
J gene: TRBJ1-2
CDR3 length: 13
clone size: -

CDR3 protein: CASSSMIGTGVYEQYF
CDR3 DNA: TGTGCCAGCTCATCAATGATAGGGACAGGGGTCTACGAGCAGTACTTC
D gene: TRBD1
V gene: TRBV18
J gene: TRBJ2-7
CDR3 length: 16
clone size: -

CDR3 protein: CASSSRLREGSGGYGYTF
CDR3 DNA: TGTGCCAGCAGTTCGCGCCTTCGGGAGGGATCAGGGGGCTATGGCTACACCTTC
D gene: TRBD1
V gene: TRBV27
J gene: TRBJ1-2
CDR3 length: 18
clone size: -

CDR3 protein: CACPRGVQNSPLHF
CDR3 DNA: TGTGCCTGCCCACGGGGGGTTCAGAATTCACCCCTCCACTTT
D gene: -
V gene: TRBV30
J gene: TRBJ1-6
CDR3 length: 14
clone size: -

CDR3 protein: CASSTYSATNEKLFF
CDR3 DNA: TGTGCCAGTAGTACTTACTCCGCAACTAATGAAAAACTGTTTTTT
D gene: -
V gene: TRBV19
J gene: TRBJ1-4
CDR3 length: 15
clone size: -

CDR3 protein: CASSQAGTGWGYGYTF
CDR3 DNA: TGCGCCAGCAGCCAAGCCGGGACAGGCTGGGGCTATGGCTACACCTTC
D gene: TRBD1
V gene: TRBV4-1
J gene: TRBJ1-2
CDR3 length: 16
clone size: -

CDR3 protein: CAWSPWTEGYTF
CDR3 DNA: TGTGCCTGGAGTCCTTGGACTGAAGGCTACACCTTC
D gene: -
V gene: TRBV30
J gene: TRBJ1-2
CDR3 length: 12
clone size: -

CDR3 protein: CASSLQSAGTVGDEQYF
CDR3 DNA: TGTGCCAGCAGCTTACAGTCGGCCGGGACAGTTGGGGACGAGCAGTACTTC
D gene: TRBD1
V gene: TRBV7-7
J gene: TRBJ2-7
CDR3 length: 17
clone size: -

CDR3 protein: CASSVVWDNSGNTIYF
CDR3 DNA: TGTGCCAGCAGTGTAGTATGGGACAACTCTGGAAACACCATATATTTT
D gene: -
V gene: TRBV6-1
J gene: TRBJ1-3
CDR3 length: 16
clone size: once

CDR3 protein: CASSLAGHGGTEAFF
CDR3 DNA: TGTGCCAGCAGCTTAGCCGGCCACGGCGGCACTGAAGCTTTCTTT
D gene: -
V gene: TRBV7-9
J gene: TRBJ1-1
CDR3 length: 15
clone size: -

CDR3 protein: CASSQVKGTGSREQYF
CDR3 DNA: TGTGCCAGCAGCCAAGTAAAAGGGACAGGGAGTCGCGAGCAGTACTTC
D gene: TRBD1
V gene: TRBV3-1/TRBV3-2
J gene: TRBJ2-7
CDR3 length: 16
clone size: few

CDR3 protein: CASNLDPGQSNEKLFF
CDR3 DNA: TGCGCCAGCAACCTAGACCCGGGACAGTCTAATGAAAAACTGTTTTTT
D gene: TRBD1
V gene: TRBV4-1
J gene: TRBJ1-4
CDR3 length: 16
clone size: -

CDR3 protein: CSASMGGNQPQHF
CDR3 DNA: TGCAGTGCTAGTATGGGGGGGAATCAGCCCCAGCATTTT
D gene: -
V gene: TRBV20-1
J gene: TRBJ1-5
CDR3 length: 13
clone size: -

CDR3 protein: CGWSTYNEQFF
CDR3 DNA: TGCGGCTGGAGTACCTACAATGAGCAGTTCTTC
D gene: -
V gene: TRBV20-1
J gene: TRBJ2-1
CDR3 length: 11
clone size: -

CDR3 protein: CASSQDIQGAVRTRAFF
CDR3 DNA: TGCGCCAGCAGCCAAGATATTCAGGGGGCGGTTCGGACAAGGGCTTTCTTT
D gene: TRBD1
V gene: TRBV4-1
J gene: TRBJ1-1
CDR3 length: 17
clone size: -

CDR3 protein: CAWKLAGGDTQYF
CDR3 DNA: TGTGCCTGGAAGCTAGCGGGGGGAGATACGCAGTATTTT
D gene: TRBD2
V gene: TRBV30
J gene: TRBJ2-3
CDR3 length: 13
clone size: -

CDR3 protein: CASSTTGGGQPQHF
CDR3 DNA: TGTGCCAGCAGCACGACAGGGGGCGGCCAGCCCCAGCATTTT
D gene: TRBD1
V gene: TRBV6-5
J gene: TRBJ1-5
CDR3 length: 14
clone size: -

CDR3 protein: CSARAAYEQYF
CDR3 DNA: TGCAGTGCTAGAGCAGCCTACGAGCAGTACTTC
D gene: -
V gene: TRBV20-1
J gene: TRBJ2-7
CDR3 length: 11
clone size: few

CDR3 protein: CASTLGPGAEAFF
CDR3 DNA: TGCGCCAGCACCCTGGGACCGGGGGCTGAAGCTTTCTTT
D gene: -
V gene: TRBV5-1
J gene: TRBJ1-1
CDR3 length: 13
clone size: -

CDR3 protein: CASSFAPGLNQPQHF
CDR3 DNA: TGTGCCAGCAGTTTTGCCCCAGGTCTCAATCAGCCCCAGCATTTT
D gene: -
V gene: TRBV27
J gene: TRBJ1-5
CDR3 length: 15
clone size: -

CDR3 protein: CASSFRYGYTF
CDR3 DNA: TGTGCCAGCAGTTTTCGTTATGGCTACACCTTC
D gene: -
V gene: TRBV12-3/TRBV12-4
J gene: TRBJ1-2
CDR3 length: 11
clone size: -

CDR3 protein: CASSVSGASPLHF
CDR3 DNA: TGTGCCAGCTCAGTCAGCGGTGCCTCACCCCTCCACTTT
D gene: -
V gene: TRBV18
J gene: TRBJ1-6
CDR3 length: 13
clone size: -

CDR3 protein: CASSTPTGDFYEQYF
CDR3 DNA: TGTGCCAGCAGTACCCCTACAGGGGACTTCTACGAGCAGTACTTC
D gene: -
V gene: TRBV27
J gene: TRBJ2-7
CDR3 length: 15
clone size: few

CDR3 protein: CASSFWGQATNEKLFF
CDR3 DNA: TGTGCCAGCAGCTTTTGGGGGCAAGCAACTAATGAAAAACTGTTTTTT
D gene: -
V gene: TRBV7-9
J gene: TRBJ1-4
CDR3 length: 16
clone size: -

CDR3 protein: CASSELQGADTQYF
CDR3 DNA: TGCGCCAGCAGTGAGTTACAGGGCGCAGATACGCAGTATTTT
D gene: -
V gene: TRBV10-1
J gene: TRBJ2-3
CDR3 length: 14
clone size: -

CDR3 protein: CASSPQGLSEKLFF
CDR3 DNA: TGTGCCAGCAGTCCACAGGGGCTGAGTGAAAAACTGTTTTTT
D gene: TRBD1
V gene: TRBV2
J gene: TRBJ1-4
CDR3 length: 14
clone size: -

CDR3 protein: CASSLARTGVYGYTF
CDR3 DNA: TGTGCCAGCAGCTTAGCCCGGACAGGGGTCTATGGCTACACCTTC
D gene: TRBD1
V gene: TRBV11-3
J gene: TRBJ1-2
CDR3 length: 15
clone size: -

CDR3 protein: CASRPGRGAPILTDTQYF
CDR3 DNA: TGTGCCAGCAGGCCTGGGAGGGGGGCGCCGATACTGACAGATACGCAGTATTTT
D gene: -
V gene: TRBV27
J gene: TRBJ2-3
CDR3 length: 18
clone size: -

CDR3 protein: CASSEYDEQSYGYTF
CDR3 DNA: TGTGCCAGCAGTGAGTACGATGAACAGAGCTATGGCTACACCTTC
D gene: -
V gene: TRBV9
J gene: TRBJ1-2
CDR3 length: 15
clone size: -